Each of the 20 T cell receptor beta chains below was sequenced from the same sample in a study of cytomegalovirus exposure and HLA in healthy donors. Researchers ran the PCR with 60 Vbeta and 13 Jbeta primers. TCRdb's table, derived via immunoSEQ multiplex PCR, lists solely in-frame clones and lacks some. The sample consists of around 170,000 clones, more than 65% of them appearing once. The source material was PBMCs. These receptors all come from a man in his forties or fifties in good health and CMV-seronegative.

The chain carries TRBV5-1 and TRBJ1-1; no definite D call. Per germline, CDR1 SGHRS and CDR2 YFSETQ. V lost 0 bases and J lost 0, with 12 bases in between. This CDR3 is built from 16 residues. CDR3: CASSLDRPGMNTEAFF. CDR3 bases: TGCGCCAGCAGCTTGGACCGACCCGGGATGAACACTGAAGCTTTCTTT.

The CDR3 coding sequence is TGTGCCAGCAGTTTGGCGGGGGCTACAGATACGCAGTATTTT. Protein: CASSLAGATDTQYF. The chain combines TRBV27 with TRBJ2-3; TRBD2 might be the D (7 bases). Trimming pared 3 bases from V and 3 bases from J, leaving 10 bases between. Germline V gene sequence: CDR1 MNHEY, CDR2 SMNVEV (reference sequence). The CDR3 extends over 14 amino acids.

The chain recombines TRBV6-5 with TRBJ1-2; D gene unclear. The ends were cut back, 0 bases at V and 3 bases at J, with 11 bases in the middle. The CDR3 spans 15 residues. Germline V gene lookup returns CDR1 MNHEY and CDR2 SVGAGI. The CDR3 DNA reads TGTGCCAGCAGTTACTCTTCTTCCGGGGACTATGGCTACACCTTC. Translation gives CASSYSSSGDYGYTF.

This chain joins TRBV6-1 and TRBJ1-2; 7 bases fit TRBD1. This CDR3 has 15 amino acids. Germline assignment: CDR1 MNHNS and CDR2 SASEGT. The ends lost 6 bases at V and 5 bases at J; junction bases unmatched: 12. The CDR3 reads CASRILRDSLYGYTF. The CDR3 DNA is TGTGCCAGCAGGATCTTACGGGACAGTCTGTATGGCTACACCTTC.

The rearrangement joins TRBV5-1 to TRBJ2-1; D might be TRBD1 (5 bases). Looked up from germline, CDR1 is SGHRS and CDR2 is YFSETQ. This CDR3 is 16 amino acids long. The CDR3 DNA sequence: TGCGCTGGACGGACACAGATGTCGCCCTCCTACAATGAGCAGTTCTTC. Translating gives CAGRTQMSPSYNEQFF. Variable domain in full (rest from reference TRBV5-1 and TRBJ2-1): KAGVTQTPRYLIKTRGQQVTLSCSPISGHRSVSWYQQTPGQGLQFLFEYFSETQRNKGNFPGRFSGRQFSNSRSEMNVSTLELGDSALYLCAGRTQMSPSYNEQFFGPGTRLTVL.

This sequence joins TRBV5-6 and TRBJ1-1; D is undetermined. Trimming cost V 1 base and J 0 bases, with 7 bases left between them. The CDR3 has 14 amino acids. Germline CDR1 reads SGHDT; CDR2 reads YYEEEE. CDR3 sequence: CASSLNRMNTEAFF. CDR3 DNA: TGTGCCAGCAGCTTGAACAGAATGAACACTGAAGCTTTCTTT. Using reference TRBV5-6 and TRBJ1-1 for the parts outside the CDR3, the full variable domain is DAGVTQSPTHLIKTRGQQVTLRCSPKSGHDTVSWYQQALGQGPQFIFQYYEEEERQRGNFPDRFSGHQFPNYSSELNVNALLLGDSALYLCASSLNRMNTEAFFGQGTRLTVV.

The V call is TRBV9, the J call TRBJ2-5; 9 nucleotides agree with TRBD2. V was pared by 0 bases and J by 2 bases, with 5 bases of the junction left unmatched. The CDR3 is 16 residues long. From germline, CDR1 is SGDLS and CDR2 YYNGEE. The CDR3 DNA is TGTGCCAGCAGCGTAGGGGCTAGCGGGGTGCAAGAGACCCAGTACTTC. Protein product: CASSVGASGVQETQYF. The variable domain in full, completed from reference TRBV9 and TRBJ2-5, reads DSGVTQTPKHLITATGQRVTLRCSPRSGDLSVYWYQQSLDQGLQFLIQYYNGEERAKGNILERFSAQQFPDLHSELNLSSLELGDSALYFCASSVGASGVQETQYFGPGTRLLVL.

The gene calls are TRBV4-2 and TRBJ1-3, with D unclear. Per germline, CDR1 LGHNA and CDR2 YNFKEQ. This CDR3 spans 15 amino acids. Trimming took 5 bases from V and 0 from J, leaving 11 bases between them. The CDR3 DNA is TGTGCCAGCAGCGATCGCGGGGTCTCTGGAAACACCATATATTTT. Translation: CASSDRGVSGNTIYF.

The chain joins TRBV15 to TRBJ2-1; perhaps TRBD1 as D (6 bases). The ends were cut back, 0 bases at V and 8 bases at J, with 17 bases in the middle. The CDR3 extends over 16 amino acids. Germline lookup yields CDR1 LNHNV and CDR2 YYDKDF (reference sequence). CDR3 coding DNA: TGTGCCACCAGCAGAGATTTGTACAGGGTAAGGGATGAGCAGTTCTTC. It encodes CATSRDLYRVRDEQFF.

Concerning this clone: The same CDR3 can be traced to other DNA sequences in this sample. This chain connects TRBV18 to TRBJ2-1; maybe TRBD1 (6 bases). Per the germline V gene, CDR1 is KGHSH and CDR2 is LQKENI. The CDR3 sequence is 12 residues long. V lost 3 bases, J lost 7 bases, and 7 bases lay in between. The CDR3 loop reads CASSPQGNEQFF. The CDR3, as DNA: TGTGCCAGCTCACCGCAGGGGAATGAGCAGTTCTTC.

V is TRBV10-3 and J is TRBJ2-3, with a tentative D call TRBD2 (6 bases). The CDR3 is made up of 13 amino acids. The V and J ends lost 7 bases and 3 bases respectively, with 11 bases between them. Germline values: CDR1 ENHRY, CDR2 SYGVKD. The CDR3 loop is CAITTGTTDTQYF. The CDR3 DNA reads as TGTGCCATCACCACGGGGACTACAGATACGCAGTATTTT.

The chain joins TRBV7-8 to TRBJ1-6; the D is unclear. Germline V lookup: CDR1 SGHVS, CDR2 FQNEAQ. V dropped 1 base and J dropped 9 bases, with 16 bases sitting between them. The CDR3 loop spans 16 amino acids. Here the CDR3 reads CASSLVGSGQSSPLHF. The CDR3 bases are TGTGCCAGCAGCTTAGTAGGGAGTGGGCAGAGTTCACCCCTCCACTTT.

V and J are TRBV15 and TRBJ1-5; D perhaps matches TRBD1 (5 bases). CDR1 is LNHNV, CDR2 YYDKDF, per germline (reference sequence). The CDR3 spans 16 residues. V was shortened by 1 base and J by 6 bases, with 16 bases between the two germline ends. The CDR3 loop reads CATSRGGGDRGQPQHF. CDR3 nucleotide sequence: TGTGCCACCAGCAGAGGGGGCGGGGATCGGGGTCAGCCCCAGCATTTT.

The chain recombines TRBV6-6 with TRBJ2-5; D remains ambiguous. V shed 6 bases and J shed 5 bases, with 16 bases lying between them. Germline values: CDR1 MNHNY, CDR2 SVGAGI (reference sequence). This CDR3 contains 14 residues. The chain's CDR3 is CASSPFFELETQYF. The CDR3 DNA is TGTGCCAGCAGCCCCTTTTTTGAGCTGGAGACCCAGTACTTC.

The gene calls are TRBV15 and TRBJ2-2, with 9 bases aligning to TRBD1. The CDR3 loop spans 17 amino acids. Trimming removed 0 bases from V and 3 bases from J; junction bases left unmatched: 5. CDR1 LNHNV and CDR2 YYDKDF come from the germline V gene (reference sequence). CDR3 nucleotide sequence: TGTGCCACCAGCAGAGATGTAGGGGACAGGGACACCGGGGAGCTGTTTTTT. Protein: CATSRDVGDRDTGELFF.

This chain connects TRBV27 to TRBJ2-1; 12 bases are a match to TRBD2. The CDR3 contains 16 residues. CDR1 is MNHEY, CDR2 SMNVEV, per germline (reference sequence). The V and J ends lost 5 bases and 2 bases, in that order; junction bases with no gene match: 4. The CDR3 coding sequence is TGTGCCAGCAGTCTCACTAGCGGGGGGACCTACAATGAGCAGTTCTTC. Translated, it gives CASSLTSGGTYNEQFF.

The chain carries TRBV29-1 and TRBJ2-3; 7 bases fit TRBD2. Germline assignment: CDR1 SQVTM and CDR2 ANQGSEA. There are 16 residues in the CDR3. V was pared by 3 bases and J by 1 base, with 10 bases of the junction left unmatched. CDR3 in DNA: TGCAGCGTTGACGGGGCTAGCGGTCGTCGCACAGATACGCAGTATTTT. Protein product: CSVDGASGRRTDTQYF.

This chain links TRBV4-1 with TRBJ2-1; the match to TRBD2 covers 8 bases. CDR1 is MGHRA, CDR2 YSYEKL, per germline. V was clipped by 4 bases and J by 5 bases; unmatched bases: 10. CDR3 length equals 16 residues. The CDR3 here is CASSPGGGGTNNEQFF. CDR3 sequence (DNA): TGCGCCAGCAGCCCCGGGGGCGGGGGGACTAACAATGAGCAGTTCTTC.

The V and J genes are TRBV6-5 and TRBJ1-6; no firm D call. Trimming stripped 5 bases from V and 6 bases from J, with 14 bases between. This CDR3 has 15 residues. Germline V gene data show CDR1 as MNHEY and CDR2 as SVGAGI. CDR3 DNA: TGTGCCAGCAGTCGCGGCGGGGATGTTAATTCACCCCTCCACTTT. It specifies CASSRGGDVNSPLHF.

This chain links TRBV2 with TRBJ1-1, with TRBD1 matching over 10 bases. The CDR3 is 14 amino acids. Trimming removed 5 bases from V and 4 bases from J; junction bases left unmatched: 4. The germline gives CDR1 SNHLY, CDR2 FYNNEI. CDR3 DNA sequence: TGTGCCAGCAGTAGGACAGGGGGGAGCACTGAAGCTTTCTTT. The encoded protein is CASSRTGGSTEAFF.